A single sample is the source of the 14 T cell receptor beta chains below, sequenced in a study of monozygotic twins with inflammatory bowel disease. TCRdb re-called the 5' RACE reads, yielding one record per CDR3 amino acid sequence without DNA. Seen in this sample are tens of thousands of distinct CDR3 sequences; the ten most common clones hold 5.3%. Input material: blood. The origin of the receptors is a human donor with ulcerative colitis or Crohn's disease, or a healthy co-twin of an affected twin (not recorded which).

V and J are TRBV12-3 or TRBV12-4 and TRBJ2-2; the D call of TRBD1 rests on TCRdb alone, since no DNA is present to check it. There are 14 residues in the CDR3. This chain's CDR3 is CASSPAMNTGELFF.

The CDR3 region is CASSLGRGAAYGYTF. This chain links TRBV11-2 with TRBJ1-2; no DNA is available, so the TRBD1 call from TCRdb remains unchecked. The germline V gene encodes CDR1 SGHAT and CDR2 FQNNGV. This CDR3 spans 15 amino acids.

CDR3 residues: CASSLSGRGAETQYF. This chain links TRBV28 with TRBJ2-5; absent DNA, TCRdb's TRBD1 call cannot be checked. Germline loops: CDR1 MDHEN, CDR2 SYDVKM. The CDR3 contains 15 residues.

The chain employs TRBV25-1 and TRBJ1-2; TCRdb outputs TRBD1, but without DNA this stays unchecked. From germline, CDR1 is MGHDK and CDR2 SYGVNS. CDR3 length: 14 residues. The CDR3 is CASSGGKSRFGYTF.

The chain is built from TRBV20-1 and TRBJ2-3; the TRBD1 assignment by TCRdb is unverifiable without DNA. Germline V CDR1 and CDR2: DFQATT, SNEGSKA (reference sequence). CDR3 length: 15 residues. Here the CDR3 reads CSARDSQGASYTQYF.

The CDR3 sequence is CSAADLSGATTYEQYF. This chain uses TRBV20-1 with TRBJ2-7; TCRdb indicates TRBD2, and absent DNA this call remains unverified. CDR1 and CDR2 (germline): DFQATT, SNEGSKA (reference sequence). The CDR3 contains 16 residues.

The V call is TRBV20-1, the J call TRBJ2-7; TCRdb gives TRBD1 as the D gene, but with no DNA this cannot be confirmed. Germline V CDR1 and CDR2: DFQATT, SNEGSKA (reference sequence). This CDR3 has 13 amino acids. CDR3 sequence: CSALSDISYEQYF.

This chain links TRBV7-2 with TRBJ1-6. This CDR3 is built from 16 residues. Germline V gene sequence: CDR1 SGHTA, CDR2 FQGNSA. CDR3 in amino acids: CASSLGRIAYNSPLHF.

The rearrangement joins TRBV7-2 to TRBJ2-7. Germline CDR1 and CDR2: SGHTA and FQGNSA. This CDR3 spans 11 amino acids. The CDR3 loop reads CASSLGPEQYF.

CDR3 in amino acids: CASSILPAGASNEQFF. This chain connects TRBV5-1 to TRBJ2-1; TCRdb reports TRBD2, a call that lacks DNA to check it against. This CDR3 spans 16 amino acids. Germline V gene sequence: CDR1 SGHRS, CDR2 YFSETQ. The variable domain in full, completed from reference TRBV5-1 and TRBJ2-1, reads KAGVTQTPRYLIKTRGQQVTLSCSPISGHRSVSWYQQTPGQGLQFLFEYFSETQRNKGNFPGRFSGRQFSNSRSEMNVSTLELGDSALYLCASSILPAGASNEQFFGPGTRLTVL.

The rearrangement joins TRBV7-6 to TRBJ2-1. Germline loops: CDR1 SGHVS, CDR2 FNYEAQ. The CDR3 is made up of 12 amino acids. This chain's CDR3 is CASSGAENEQFF.

This sequence joins TRBV5-5 and TRBJ2-1; no DNA is available, so the TRBD1 call from TCRdb remains unchecked. This CDR3 is 14 amino acids long. Germline-derived CDR1 and CDR2 are SGHKS and YYEKEE (reference sequence). This CDR3 is CASSLGTFGNEQFF.

V is TRBV20-1 and J is TRBJ1-1. CDR3 size: 14 residues. CDR1 is DFQATT, CDR2 SNEGSKA, per germline (reference sequence). CDR3 sequence reads: CSAKVPIGDTEAFF.

The J gene is TRBJ2-7, the V gene TRBV7-2. The CDR3 has 14 amino acids. Germline V gives CDR1 SGHTA, CDR2 FQGNSA. CDR3 region: CASSLAVLSYEQYF.